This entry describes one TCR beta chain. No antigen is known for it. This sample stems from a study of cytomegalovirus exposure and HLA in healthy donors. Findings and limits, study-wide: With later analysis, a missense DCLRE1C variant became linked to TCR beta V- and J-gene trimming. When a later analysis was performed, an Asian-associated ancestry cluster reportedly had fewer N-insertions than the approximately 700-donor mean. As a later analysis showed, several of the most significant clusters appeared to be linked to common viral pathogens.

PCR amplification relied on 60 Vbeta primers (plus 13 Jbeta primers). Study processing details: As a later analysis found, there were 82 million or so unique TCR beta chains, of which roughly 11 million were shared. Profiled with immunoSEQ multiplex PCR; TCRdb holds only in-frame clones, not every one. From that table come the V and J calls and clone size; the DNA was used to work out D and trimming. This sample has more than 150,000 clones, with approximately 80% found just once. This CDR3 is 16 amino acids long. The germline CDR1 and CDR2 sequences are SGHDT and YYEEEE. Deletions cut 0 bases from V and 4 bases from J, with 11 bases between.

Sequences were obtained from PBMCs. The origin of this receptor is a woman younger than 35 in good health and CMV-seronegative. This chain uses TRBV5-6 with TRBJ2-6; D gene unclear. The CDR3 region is CASSLGALAGANVLTF. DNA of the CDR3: TGTGCCAGCAGCTTGGGAGCTCTCGCGGGGGCCAACGTCCTGACTTTC.